The source of this TCR beta chain is a study of human T cells and chemical hapten exposure. TCRdb called the RACE reads again in MiXCR, with one record for every CDR3 protein. The sample holds tens of thousands of distinct CDR3 sequences, about 31% seen once. The sample holds a few counts of this clonotype. This CDR3 has 14 amino acids. Germline values: CDR1 SGHDT, CDR2 YYEEEE. With 4 bases clipped from V and 8 bases from J, the junction kept 8 bases outside the gene matches. This sample's time point: patch test 1, 2 weeks after DPC sensitization. Treatment denoted: therapeutic diphenylcyclopropenone sensitization with weekly scalp DPC.

This chain connects TRBV5-6 to TRBJ2-4, with 8 bases aligning to TRBD1. This TCR was sampled from a middle-aged man with alopecia areata. Some clones in this sample may be carry-over from other donors' samples. The starting material was whole blood, obtained in connection with sensitization to the hapten diphenylcyclopropenone (DPC). Written as DNA, the CDR3 is TGTGCCAGCAGCGACTCAGGGGGCGCCTACATTCAGTACTTC. This translates into CASSDSGGAYIQYF.